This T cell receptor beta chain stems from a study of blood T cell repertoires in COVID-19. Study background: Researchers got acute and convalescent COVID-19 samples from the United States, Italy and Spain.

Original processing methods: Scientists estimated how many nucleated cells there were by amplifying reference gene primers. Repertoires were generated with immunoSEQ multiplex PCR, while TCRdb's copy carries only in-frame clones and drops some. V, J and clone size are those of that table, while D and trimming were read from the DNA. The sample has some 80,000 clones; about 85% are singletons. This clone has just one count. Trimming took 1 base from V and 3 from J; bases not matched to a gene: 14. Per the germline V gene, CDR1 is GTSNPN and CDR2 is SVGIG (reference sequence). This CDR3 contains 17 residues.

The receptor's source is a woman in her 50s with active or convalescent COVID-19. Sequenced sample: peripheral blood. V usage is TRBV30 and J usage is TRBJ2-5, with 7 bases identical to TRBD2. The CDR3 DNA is TGTGCCTGGAGTGGAGGGCGGCGTTGGGGGGGTAAAGAGACCCAGTACTTC. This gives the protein CAWSGGRRWGGKETQYF.